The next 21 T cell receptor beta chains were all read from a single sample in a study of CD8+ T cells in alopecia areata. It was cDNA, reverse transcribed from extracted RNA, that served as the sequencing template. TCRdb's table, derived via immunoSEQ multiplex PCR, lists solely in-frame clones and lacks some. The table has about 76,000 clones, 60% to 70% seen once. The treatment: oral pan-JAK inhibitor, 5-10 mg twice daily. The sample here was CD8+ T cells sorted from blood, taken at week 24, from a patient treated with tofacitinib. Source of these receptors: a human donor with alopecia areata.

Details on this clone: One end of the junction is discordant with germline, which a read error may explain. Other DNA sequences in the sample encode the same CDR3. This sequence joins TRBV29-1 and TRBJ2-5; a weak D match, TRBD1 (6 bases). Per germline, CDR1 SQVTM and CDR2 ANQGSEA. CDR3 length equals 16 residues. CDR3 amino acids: CSVVYLRGRGKETQYF. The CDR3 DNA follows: TGTAGCGTTGTTTATCTGCGTGGCAGGGGAAAAGAGACCCAGTACTTC.

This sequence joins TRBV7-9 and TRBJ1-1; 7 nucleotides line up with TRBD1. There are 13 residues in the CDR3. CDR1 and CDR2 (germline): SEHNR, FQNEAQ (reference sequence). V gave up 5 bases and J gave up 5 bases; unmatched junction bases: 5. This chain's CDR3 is CASSKQGQTEAFF. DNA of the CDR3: TGTGCCAGCAGCAAACAGGGACAGACTGAAGCTTTCTTT.

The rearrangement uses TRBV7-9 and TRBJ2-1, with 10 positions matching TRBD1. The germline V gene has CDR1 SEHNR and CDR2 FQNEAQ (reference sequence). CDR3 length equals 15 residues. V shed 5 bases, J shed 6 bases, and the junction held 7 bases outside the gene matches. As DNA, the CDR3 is TGTGCCAGCAGCCCCCCCCGGGACAGGGGCAATGAGCAGTTCTTC. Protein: CASSPPRDRGNEQFF.

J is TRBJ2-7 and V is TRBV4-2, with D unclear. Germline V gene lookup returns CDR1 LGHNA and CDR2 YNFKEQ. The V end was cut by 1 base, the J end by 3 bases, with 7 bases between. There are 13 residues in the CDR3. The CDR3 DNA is TGTGCCAGCAGCCAAGCGAGAGACTACGAGCAGTACTTC. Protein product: CASSQARDYEQYF.

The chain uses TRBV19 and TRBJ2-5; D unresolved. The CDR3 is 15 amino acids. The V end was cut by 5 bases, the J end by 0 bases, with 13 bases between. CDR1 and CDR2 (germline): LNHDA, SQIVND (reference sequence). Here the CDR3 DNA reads TGTGCCAGTAGTCAATCCTCGGCAAACCAAGAGACCCAGTACTTC. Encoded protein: CASSQSSANQETQYF.

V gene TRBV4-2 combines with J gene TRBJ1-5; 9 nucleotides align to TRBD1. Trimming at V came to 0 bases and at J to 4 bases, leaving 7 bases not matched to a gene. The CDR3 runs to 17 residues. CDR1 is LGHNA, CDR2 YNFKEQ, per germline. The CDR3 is CASSQDTGTGLNQPQHF. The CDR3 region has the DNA TGTGCCAGCAGCCAAGACACCGGGACAGGGCTAAATCAGCCCCAGCATTTT.

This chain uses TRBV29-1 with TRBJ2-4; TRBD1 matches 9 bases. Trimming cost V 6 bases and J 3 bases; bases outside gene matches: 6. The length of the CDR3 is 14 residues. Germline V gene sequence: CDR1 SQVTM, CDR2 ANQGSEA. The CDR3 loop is CSVYGQGSKNIQYF. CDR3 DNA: TGCAGCGTCTACGGACAGGGGAGCAAAAACATTCAGTACTTC.

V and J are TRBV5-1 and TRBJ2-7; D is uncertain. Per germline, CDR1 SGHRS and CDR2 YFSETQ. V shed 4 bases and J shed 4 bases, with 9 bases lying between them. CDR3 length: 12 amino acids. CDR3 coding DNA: TGCGCCAGCAGCCAAAACGGTTACGAGCAGTACTTC. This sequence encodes CASSQNGYEQYF.

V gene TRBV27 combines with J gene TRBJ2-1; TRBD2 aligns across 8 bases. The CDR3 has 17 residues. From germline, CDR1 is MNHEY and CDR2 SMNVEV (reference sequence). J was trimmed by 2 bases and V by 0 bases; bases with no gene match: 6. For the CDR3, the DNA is TGTGCCAGCAGTTTATCCGCCGGACTAGCACCCTACAATGAGCAGTTCTTC. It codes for CASSLSAGLAPYNEQFF.

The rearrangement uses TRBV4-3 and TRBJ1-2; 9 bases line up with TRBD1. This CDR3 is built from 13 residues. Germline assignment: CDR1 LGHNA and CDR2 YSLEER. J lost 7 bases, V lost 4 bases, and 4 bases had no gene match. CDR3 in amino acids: CASSPGTGFGYTF. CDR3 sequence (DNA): TGCGCCAGCAGCCCGGGGACAGGGTTTGGCTACACCTTC.

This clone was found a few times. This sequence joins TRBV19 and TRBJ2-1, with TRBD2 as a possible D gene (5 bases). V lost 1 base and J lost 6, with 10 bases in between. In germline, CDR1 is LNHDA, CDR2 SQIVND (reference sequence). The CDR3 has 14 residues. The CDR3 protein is CASSIAGNLNEQFF. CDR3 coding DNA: TGTGCCAGTAGTATAGCCGGGAACCTCAATGAGCAGTTCTTC.

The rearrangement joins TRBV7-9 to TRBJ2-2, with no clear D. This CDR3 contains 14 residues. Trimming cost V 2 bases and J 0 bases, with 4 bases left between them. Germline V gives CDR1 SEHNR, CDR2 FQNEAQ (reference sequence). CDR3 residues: CASSLRANTGELFF. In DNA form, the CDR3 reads TGTGCCAGCAGCTTACGCGCGAACACCGGGGAGCTGTTTTTT. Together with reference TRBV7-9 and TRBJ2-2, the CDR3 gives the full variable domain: DTGVSQNPRHKITKRGQNVTFRCDPISEHNRLYWYRQTLGQGPEFLTYFQNEAQLEKSRLLSDRFSAERPKGSFSTLEIQRTEQGDSAMYLCASSLRANTGELFFGEGSRLTVL.

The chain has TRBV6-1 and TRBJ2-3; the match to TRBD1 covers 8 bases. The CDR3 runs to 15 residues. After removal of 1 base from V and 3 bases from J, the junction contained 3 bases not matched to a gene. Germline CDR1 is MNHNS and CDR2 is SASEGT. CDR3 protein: CASSEEQGVTDTQYF. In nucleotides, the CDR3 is TGTGCCAGCAGTGAAGAACAGGGGGTGACAGATACGCAGTATTTT.

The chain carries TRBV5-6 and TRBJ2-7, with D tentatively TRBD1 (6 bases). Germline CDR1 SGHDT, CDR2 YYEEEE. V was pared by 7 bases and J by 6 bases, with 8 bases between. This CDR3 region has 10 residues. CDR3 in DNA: TGTGCCAGCGGACAGAGCGAGCAGTACTTC. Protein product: CASGQSEQYF.

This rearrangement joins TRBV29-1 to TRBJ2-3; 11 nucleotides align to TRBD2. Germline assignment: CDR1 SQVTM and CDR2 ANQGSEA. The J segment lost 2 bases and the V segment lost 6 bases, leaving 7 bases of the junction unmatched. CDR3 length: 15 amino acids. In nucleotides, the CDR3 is TGCAGCGTCGAAAGACTAGCGGGGCCCACAGATACGCAGTATTTT. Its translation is CSVERLAGPTDTQYF.

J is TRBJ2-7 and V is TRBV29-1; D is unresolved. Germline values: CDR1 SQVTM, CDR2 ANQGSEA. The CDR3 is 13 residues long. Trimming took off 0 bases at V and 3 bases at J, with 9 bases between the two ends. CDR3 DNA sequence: TGCAGCGTTGAAGATCCCCCTTTCTACGAGCAGTACTTC. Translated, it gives CSVEDPPFYEQYF.

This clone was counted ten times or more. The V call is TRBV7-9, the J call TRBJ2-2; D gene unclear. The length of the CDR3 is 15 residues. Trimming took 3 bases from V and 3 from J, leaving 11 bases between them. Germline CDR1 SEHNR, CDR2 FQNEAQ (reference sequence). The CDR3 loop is CASSLLILDTGELFF. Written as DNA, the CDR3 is TGTGCCAGCAGCTTGCTAATCCTGGACACCGGGGAGCTGTTTTTT. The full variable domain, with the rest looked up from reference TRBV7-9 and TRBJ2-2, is DTGVSQNPRHKITKRGQNVTFRCDPISEHNRLYWYRQTLGQGPEFLTYFQNEAQLEKSRLLSDRFSAERPKGSFSTLEIQRTEQGDSAMYLCASSLLILDTGELFFGEGSRLTVL.

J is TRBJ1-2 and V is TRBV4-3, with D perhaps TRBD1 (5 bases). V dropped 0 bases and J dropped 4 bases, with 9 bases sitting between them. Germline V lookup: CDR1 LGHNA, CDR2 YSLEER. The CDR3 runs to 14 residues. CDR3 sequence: CASSQDRGAYGYTF. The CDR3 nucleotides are TGCGCCAGCAGCCAAGATCGAGGGGCCTATGGCTACACCTTC.

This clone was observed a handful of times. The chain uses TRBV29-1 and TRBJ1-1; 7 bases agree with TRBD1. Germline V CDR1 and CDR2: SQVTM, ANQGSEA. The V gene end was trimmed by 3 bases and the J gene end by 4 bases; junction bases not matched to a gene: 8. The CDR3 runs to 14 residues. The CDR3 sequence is CSVDRAKGATEAFF. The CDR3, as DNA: TGCAGCGTTGACAGGGCTAAGGGGGCCACTGAAGCTTTCTTT.

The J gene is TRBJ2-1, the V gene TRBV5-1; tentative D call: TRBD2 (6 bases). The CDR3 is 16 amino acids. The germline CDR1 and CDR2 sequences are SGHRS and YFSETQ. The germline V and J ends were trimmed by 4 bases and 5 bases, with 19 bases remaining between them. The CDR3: CASSPPSAGGNNEQFF. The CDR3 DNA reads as TGCGCCAGCAGCCCCCCTAGCGCCGGTGGGAACAATGAGCAGTTCTTC.

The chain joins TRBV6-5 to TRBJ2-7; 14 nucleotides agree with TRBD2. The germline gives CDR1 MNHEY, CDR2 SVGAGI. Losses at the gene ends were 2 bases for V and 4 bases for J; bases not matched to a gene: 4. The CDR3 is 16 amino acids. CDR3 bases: TGTGCCAGCAGTTACACCCGGACTAGCGGGGGGTACGAGCAGTACTTC. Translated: CASSYTRTSGGYEQYF.